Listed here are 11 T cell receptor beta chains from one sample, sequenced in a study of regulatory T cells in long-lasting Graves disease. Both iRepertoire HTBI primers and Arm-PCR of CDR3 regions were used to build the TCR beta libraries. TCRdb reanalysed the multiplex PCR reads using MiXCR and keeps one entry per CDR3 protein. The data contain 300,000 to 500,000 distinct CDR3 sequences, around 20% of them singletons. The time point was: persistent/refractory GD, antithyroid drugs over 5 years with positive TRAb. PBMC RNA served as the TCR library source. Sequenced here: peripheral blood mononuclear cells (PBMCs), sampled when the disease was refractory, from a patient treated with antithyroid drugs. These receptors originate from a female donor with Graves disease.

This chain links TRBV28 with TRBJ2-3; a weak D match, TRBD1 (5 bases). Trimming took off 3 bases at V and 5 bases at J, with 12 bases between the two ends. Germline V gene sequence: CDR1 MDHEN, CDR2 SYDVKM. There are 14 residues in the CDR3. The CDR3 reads CASSFGAGEDTQYF. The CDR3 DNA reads TGTGCCAGCAGTTTTGGGGCAGGAGAAGATACGCAGTATTTT.

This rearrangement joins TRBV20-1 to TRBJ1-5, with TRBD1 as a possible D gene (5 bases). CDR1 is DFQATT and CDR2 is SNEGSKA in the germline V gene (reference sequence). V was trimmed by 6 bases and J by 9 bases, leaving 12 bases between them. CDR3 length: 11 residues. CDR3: CSALTQGPQHF. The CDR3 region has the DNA TGCAGTGCCCTCACCCAGGGGCCCCAGCATTTT.

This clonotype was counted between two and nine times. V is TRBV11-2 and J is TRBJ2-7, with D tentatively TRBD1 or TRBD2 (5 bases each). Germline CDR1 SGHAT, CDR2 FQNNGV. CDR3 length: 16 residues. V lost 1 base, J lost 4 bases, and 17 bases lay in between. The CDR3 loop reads CASSLVGAEGRYEQYF. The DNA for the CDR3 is TGTGCCAGCAGCTTAGTAGGGGCCGAGGGGCGATACGAGCAGTACTTC.

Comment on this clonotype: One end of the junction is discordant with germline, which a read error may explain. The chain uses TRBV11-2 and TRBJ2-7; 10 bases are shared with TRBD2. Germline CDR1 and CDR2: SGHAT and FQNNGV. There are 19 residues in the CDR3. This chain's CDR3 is CATSLLLAGGYQVVYEQYF. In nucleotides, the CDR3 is TGTGCCACCAGCTTATTGTTAGCGGGAGGTTACCAGGTGGTCTACGAGCAGTACTTC.

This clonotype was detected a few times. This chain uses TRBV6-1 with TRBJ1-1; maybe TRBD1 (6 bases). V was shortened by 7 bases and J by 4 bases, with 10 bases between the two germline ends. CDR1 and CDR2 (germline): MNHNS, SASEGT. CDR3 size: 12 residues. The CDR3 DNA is TGTGCCAGCATCAGGGGTGGCACTGAAGCTTTCTTT. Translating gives CASIRGGTEAFF.

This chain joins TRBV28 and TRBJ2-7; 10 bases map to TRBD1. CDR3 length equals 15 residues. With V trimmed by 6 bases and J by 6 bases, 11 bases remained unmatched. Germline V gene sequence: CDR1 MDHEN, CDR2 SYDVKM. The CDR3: CASSFRGDRGTEQYF. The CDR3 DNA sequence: TGTGCCAGCAGCTTTCGCGGGGACAGGGGAACCGAGCAGTACTTC. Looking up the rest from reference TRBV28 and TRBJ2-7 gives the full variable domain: DVKVTQSSRYLVKRTGEKVFLECVQDMDHENMFWYRQDPGLGLRLIYFSYDVKMKEKGDIPEGYSVSREKKERFSLILESASTNQTSMYLCASSFRGDRGTEQYFGPGTRLTVT.

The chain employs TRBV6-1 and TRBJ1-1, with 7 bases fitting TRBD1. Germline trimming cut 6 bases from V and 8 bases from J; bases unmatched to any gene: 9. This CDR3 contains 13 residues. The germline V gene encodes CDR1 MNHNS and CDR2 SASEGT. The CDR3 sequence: CASSRGQAREAFF. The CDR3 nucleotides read TGTGCCAGCAGCCGCGGACAGGCGAGAGAAGCTTTCTTT.

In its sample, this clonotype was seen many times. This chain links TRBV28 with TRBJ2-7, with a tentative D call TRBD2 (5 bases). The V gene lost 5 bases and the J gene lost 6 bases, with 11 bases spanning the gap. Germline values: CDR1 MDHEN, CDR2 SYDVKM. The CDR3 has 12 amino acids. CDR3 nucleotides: TGTGCCAGCAGTAACCTGCTAGCCGAGCAGTACTTC. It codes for CASSNLLAEQYF.

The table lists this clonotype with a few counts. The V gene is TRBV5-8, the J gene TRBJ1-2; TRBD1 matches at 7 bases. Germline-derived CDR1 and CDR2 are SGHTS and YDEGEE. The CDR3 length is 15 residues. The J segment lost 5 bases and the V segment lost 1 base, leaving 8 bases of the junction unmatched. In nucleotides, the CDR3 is TGTGCCAGCAGCTTGCTGGTTACAGGGGAATATGGCTACACCTTC. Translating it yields CASSLLVTGEYGYTF.

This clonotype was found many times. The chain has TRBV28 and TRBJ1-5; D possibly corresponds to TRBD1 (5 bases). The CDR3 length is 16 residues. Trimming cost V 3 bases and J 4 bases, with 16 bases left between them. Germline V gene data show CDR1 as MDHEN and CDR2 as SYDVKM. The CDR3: CASSFVGVSSNQPQHF. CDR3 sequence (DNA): TGTGCCAGCAGTTTCGTGGGGGTTTCGTCAAATCAGCCCCAGCATTTT.

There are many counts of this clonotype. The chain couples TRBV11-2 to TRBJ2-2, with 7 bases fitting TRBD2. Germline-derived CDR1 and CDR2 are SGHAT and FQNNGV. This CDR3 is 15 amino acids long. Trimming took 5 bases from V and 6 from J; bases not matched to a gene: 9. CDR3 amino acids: CASSLVGLVPGELFF. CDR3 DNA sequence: TGTGCCAGCAGCCTCGTTGGACTAGTTCCCGGGGAGCTGTTTTTT.